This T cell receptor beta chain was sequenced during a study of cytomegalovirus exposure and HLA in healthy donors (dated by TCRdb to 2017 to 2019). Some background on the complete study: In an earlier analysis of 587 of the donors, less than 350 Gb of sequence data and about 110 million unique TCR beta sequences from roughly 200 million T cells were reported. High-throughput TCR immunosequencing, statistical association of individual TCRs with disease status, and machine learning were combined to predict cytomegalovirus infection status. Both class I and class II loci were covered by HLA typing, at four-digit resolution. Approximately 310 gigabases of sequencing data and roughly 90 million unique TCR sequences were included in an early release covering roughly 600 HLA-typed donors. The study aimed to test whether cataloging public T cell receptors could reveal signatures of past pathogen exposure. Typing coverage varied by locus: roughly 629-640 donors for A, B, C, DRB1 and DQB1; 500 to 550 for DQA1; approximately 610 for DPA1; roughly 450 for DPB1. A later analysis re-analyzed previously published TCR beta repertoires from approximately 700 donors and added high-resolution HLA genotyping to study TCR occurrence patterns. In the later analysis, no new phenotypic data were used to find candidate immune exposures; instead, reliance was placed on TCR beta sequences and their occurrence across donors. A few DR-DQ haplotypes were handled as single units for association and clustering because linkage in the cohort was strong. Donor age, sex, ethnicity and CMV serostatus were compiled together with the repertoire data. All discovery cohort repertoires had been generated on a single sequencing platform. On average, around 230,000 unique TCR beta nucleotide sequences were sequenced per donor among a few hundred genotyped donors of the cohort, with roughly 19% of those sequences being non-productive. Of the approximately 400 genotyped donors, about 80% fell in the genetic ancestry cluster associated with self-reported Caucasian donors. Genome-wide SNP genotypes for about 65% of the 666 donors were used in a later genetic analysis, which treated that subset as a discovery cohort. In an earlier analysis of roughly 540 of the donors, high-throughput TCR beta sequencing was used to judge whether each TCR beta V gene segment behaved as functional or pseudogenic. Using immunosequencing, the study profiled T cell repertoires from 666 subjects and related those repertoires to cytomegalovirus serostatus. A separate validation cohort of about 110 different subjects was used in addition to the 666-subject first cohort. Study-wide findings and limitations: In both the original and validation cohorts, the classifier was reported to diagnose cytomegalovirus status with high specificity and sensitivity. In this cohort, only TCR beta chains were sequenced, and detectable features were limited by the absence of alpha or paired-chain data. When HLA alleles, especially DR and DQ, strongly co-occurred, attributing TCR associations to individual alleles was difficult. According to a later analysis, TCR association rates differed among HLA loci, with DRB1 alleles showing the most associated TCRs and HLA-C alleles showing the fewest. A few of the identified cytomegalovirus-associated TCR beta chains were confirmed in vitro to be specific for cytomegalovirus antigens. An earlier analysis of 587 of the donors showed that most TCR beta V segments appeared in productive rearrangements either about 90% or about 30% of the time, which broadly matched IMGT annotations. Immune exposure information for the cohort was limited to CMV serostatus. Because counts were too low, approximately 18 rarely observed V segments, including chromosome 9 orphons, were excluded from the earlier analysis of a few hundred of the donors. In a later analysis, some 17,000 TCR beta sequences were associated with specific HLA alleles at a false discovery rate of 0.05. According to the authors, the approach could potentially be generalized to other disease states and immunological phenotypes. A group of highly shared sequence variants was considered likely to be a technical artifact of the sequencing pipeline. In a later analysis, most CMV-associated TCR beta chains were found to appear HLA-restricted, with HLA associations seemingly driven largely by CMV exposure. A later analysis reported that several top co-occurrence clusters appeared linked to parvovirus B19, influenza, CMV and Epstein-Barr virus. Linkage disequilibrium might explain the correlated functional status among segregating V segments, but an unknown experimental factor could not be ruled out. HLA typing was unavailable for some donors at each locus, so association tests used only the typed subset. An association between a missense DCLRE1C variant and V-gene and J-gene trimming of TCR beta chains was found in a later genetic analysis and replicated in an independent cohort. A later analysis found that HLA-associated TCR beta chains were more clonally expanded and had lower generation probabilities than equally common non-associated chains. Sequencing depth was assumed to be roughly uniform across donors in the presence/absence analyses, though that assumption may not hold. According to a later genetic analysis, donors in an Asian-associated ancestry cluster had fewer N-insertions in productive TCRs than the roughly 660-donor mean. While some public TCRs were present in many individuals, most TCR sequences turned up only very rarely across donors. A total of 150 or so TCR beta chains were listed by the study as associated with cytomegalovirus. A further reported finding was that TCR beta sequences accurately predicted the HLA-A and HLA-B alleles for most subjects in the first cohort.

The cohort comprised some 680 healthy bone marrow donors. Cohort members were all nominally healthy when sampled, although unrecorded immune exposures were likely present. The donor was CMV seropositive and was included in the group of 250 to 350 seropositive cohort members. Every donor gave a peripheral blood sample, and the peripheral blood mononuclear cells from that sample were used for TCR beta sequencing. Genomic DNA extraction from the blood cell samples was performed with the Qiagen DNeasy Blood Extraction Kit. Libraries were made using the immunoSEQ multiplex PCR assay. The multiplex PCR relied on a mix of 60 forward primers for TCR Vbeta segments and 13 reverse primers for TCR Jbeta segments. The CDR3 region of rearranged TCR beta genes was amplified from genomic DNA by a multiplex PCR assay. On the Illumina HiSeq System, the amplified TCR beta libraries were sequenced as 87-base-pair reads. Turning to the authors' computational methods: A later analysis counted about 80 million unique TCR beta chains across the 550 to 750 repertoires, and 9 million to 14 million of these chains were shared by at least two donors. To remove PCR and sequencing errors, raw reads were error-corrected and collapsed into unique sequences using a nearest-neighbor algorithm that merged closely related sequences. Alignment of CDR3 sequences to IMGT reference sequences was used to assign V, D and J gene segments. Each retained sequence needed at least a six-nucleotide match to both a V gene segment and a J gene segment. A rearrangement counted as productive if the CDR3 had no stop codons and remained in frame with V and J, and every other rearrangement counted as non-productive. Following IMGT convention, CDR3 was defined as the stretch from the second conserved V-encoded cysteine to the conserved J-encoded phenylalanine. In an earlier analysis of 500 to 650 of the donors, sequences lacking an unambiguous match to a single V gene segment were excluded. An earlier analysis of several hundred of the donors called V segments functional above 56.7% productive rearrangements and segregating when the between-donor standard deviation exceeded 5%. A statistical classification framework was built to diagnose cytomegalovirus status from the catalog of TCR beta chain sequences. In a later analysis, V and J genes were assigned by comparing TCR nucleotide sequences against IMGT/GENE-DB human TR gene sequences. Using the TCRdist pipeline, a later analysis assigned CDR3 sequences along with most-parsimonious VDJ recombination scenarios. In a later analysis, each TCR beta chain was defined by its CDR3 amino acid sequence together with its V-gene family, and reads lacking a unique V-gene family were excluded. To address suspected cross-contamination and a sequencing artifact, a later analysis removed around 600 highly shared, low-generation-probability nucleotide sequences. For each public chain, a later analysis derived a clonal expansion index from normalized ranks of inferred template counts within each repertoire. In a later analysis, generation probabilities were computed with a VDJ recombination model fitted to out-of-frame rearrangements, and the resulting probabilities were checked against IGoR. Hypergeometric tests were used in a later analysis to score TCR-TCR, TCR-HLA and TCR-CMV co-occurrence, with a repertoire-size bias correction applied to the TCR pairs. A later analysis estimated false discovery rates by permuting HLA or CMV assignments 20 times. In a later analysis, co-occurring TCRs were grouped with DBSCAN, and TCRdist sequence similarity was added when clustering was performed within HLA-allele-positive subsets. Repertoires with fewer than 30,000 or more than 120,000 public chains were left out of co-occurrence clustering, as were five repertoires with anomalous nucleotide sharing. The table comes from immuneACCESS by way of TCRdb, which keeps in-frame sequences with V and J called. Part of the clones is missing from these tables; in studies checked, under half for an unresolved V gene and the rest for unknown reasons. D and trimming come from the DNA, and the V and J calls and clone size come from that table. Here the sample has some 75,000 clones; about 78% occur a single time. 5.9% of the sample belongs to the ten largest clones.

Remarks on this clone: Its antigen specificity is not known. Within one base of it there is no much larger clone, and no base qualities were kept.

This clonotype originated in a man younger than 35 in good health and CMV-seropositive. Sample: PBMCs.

The DNA sequence reads TGCGCCAGCAGTCCCCCGGGACGGGAGCCTGAAGCTTTCTTT. Its protein is CASSPPGREPEAFF. The chain couples TRBV10-2 to TRBJ1-1; 5 matching bases give a weak D call of TRBD1. Trimming removed 5 bases from V and 6 bases from J, leaving 16 bases between the germline ends. Its CDR3 holds 14 amino acids, cysteine through phenylalanine. Here the CDR3 DNA is all that survives: 42 bases in frame from base 1. CDR1 and CDR2, looked up from the germline V gene, are WSHSY and SAAADI.